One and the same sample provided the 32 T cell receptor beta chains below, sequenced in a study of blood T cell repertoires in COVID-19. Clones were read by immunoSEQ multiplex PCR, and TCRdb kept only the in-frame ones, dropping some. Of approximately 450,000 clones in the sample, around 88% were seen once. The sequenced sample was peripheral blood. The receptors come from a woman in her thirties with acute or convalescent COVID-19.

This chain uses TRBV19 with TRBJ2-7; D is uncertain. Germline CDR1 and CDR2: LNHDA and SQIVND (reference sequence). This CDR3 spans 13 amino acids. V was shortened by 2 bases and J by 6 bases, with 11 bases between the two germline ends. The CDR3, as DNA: TGTGCCAGTAGTATATCCATAAACGGCGAGCAGTACTTC. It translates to CASSISINGEQYF.

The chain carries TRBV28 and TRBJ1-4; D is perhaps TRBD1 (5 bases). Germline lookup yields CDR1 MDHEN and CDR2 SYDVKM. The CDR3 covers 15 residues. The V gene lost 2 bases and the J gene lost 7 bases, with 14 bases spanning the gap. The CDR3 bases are TGTGCCAGCAGTTTAATACAGGTACAAAGTGAAAAACTGTTTTTT. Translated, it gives CASSLIQVQSEKLFF.

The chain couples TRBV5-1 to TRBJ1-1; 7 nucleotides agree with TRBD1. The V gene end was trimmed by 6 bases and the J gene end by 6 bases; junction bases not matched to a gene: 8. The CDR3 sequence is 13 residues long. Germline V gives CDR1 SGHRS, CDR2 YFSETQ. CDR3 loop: CASNPTGRAEAFF. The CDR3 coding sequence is TGCGCCAGCAACCCGACAGGGCGGGCTGAAGCTTTCTTT.

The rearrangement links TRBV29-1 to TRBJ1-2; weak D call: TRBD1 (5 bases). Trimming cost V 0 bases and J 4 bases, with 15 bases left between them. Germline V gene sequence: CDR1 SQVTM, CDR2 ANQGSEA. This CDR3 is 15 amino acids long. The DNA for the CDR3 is TGCAGCGTTGAAGATATCAAGGGGCCCCTCTATGGCTACACCTTC. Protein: CSVEDIKGPLYGYTF.

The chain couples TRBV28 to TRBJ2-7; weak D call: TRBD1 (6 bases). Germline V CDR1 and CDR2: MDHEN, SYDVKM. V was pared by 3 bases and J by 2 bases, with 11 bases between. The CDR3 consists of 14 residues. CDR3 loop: CASSLPGAAYEQYF. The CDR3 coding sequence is TGTGCCAGCAGTTTGCCAGGGGCGGCCTACGAGCAGTACTTC. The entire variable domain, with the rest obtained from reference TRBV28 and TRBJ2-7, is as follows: DVKVTQSSRYLVKRTGEKVFLECVQDMDHENMFWYRQDPGLGLRLIYFSYDVKMKEKGDIPEGYSVSREKKERFSLILESASTNQTSMYLCASSLPGAAYEQYFGPGTRLTVT.

The CDR3 protein is CASSFRPRDGYTF. As DNA, the CDR3 is TGTGCCAGCAGTTTTCGACCACGGGATGGCTACACCTTC. This sequence joins TRBV6-2 or TRBV6-3 and TRBJ1-2, with D unresolved. Trimming left V 4 bases short and J 6 bases short, with 12 bases between. The CDR3 contains 13 residues. CDR1 MNHEY and CDR2 SVGEGT come from the germline V gene.

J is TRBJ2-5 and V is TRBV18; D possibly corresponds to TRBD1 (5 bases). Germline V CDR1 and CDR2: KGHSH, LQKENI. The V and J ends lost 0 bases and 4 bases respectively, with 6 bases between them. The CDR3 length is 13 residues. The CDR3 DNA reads TGTGCCAGCTCACCACCGCAGGGAGAGACCCAGTACTTC. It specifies CASSPPQGETQYF.

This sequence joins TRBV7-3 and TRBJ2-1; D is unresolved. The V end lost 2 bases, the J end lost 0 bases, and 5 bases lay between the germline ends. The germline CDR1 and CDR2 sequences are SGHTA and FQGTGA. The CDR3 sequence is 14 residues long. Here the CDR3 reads CASSLASSYNEQFF. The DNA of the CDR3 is TGTGCCAGCAGCTTAGCGTCCTCCTACAATGAGCAGTTCTTC.

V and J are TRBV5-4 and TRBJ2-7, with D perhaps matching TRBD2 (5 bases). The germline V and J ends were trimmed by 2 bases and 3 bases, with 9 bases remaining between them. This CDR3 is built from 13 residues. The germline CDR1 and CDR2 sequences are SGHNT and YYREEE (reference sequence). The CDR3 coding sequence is TGTGCCAGCAGCTTTATAGGAGGCTACGAGCAGTACTTC. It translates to CASSFIGGYEQYF.

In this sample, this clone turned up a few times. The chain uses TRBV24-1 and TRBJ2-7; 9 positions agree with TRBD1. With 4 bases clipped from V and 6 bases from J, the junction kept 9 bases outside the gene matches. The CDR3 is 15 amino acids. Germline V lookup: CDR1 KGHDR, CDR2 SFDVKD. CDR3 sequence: CATSDGGTGKGEQYF. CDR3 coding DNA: TGTGCCACCAGTGACGGGGGGACAGGGAAAGGCGAGCAGTACTTC.

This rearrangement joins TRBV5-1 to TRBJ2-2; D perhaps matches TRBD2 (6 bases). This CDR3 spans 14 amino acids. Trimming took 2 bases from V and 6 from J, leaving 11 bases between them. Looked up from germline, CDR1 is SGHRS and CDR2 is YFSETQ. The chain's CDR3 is CASSFGLAPGELFF. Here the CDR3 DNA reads TGCGCCAGCAGCTTCGGTCTAGCGCCCGGGGAGCTGTTTTTT.

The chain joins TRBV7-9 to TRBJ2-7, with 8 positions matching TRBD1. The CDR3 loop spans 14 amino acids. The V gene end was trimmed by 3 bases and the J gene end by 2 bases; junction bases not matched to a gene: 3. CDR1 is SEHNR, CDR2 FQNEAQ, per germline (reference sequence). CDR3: CASSFRDRPYEQYF. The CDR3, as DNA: TGTGCCAGCAGCTTCCGGGACAGGCCCTACGAGCAGTACTTC.

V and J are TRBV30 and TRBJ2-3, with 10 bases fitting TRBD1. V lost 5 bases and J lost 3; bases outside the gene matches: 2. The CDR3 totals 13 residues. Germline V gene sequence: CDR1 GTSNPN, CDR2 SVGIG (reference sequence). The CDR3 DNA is TGTGCCTGGGACAGGGGGCTTACAGATACGCAGTATTTT. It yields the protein CAWDRGLTDTQYF.

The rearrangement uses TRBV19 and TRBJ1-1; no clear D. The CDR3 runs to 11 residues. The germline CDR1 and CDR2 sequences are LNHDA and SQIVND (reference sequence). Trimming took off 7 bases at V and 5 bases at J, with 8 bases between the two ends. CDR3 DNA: TGTGCCAGTAAAAAGAGAACTGAAGCTTTCTTT. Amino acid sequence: CASKKRTEAFF.

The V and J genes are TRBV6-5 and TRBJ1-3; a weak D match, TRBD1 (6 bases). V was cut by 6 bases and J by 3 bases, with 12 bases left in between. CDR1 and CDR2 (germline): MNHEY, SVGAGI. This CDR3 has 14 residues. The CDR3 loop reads CASRSTGFGNTIYF. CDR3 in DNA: TGTGCCAGCAGGTCTACAGGGTTTGGAAACACCATATATTTT.

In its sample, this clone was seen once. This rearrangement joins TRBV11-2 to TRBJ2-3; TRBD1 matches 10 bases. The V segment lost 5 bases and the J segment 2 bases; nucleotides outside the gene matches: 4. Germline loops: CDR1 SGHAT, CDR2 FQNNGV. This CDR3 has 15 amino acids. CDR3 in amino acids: CASSTGQGYTDTQYF. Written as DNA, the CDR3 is TGTGCCAGCAGCACGGGACAGGGGTACACAGATACGCAGTATTTT.

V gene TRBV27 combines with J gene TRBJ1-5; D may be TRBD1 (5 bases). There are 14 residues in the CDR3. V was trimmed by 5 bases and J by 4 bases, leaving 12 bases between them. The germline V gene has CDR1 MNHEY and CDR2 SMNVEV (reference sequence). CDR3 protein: CASSPGLPNQPQHF. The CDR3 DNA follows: TGTGCCAGCAGTCCGGGACTTCCGAATCAGCCCCAGCATTTT.

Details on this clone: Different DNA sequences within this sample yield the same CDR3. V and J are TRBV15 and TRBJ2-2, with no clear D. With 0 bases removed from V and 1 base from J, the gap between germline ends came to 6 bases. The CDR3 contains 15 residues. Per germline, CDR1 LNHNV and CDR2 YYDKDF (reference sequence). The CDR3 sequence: CATSRDLGNTGELFF. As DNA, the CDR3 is TGTGCCACCAGCAGAGATCTAGGGAACACCGGGGAGCTGTTTTTT.

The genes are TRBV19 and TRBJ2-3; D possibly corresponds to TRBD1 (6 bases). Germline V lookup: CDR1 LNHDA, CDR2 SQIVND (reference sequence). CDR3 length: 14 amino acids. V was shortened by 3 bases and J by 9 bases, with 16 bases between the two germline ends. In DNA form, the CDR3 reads TGTGCCAGTAGTATTGCCAGGGGCCCCCTAACGCAGTATTTT. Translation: CASSIARGPLTQYF.

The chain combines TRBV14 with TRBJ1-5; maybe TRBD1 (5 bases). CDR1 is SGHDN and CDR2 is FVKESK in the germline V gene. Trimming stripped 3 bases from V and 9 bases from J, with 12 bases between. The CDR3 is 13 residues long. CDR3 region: CASSQGGWGPQHF. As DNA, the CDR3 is TGTGCCAGCAGCCAGGGGGGATGGGGGCCCCAGCATTTT.

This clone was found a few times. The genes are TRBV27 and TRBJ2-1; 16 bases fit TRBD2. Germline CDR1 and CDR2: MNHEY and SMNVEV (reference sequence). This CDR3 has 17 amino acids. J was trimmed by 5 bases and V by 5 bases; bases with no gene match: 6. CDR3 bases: TGTGCCAGCAGTCCTTCGGGACTAGCGGGGGGGCACAATGAGCAGTTCTTC. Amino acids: CASSPSGLAGGHNEQFF.

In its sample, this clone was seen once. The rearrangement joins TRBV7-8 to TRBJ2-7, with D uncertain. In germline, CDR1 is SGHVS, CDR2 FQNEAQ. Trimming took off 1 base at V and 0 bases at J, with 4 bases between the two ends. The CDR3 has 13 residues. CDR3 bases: TGTGCCAGCAGCTTAGTTAGCTCCTACGAGCAGTACTTC. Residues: CASSLVSSYEQYF.

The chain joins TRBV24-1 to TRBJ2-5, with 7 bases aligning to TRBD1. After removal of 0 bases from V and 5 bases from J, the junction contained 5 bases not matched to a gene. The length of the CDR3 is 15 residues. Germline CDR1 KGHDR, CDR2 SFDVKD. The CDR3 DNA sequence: TGTGCCACCAGTGATTTGACAGGGGATGGGGAGACCCAGTACTTC. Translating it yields CATSDLTGDGETQYF.

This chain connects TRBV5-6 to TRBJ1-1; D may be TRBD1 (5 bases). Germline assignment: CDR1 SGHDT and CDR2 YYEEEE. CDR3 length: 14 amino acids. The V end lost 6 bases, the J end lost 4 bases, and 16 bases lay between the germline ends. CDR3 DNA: TGTGCCAGCACCTACTCAGGGTGGGGCACTGAAGCTTTCTTT. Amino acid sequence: CASTYSGWGTEAFF. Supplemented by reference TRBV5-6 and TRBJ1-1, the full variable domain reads DAGVTQSPTHLIKTRGQQVTLRCSPKSGHDTVSWYQQALGQGPQFIFQYYEEEERQRGNFPDRFSGHQFPNYSSELNVNALLLGDSALYLCASTYSGWGTEAFFGQGTRLTVV.

The CDR3 nucleotides read TGCAGTGCTAGGCCCGGGACTGAAGCTTTCTTT. Its protein product is CSARPGTEAFF. The gene calls are TRBV20-1 and TRBJ1-1, with no clear D. Trimming removed 3 bases at V and 5 bases at J, with 7 bases between. Per the germline V gene, CDR1 is DFQATT and CDR2 is SNEGSKA (reference sequence). The CDR3 totals 11 residues.

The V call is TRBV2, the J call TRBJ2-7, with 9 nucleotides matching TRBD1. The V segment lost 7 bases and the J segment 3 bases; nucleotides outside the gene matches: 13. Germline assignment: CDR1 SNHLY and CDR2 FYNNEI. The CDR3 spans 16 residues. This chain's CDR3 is CASTPGQGPFRYEQYF. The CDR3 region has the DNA TGTGCCAGCACCCCGGGACAGGGACCCTTCCGCTACGAGCAGTACTTC.

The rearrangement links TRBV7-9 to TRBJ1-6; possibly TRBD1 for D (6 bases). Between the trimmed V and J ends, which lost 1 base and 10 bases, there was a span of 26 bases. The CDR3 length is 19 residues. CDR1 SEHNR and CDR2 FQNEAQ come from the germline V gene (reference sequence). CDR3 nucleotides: TGTGCCAGCAGCTTAGGGGGGATGAGCTGGGGGCGAGGATACTCACCCCTCCACTTT. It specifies CASSLGGMSWGRGYSPLHF.

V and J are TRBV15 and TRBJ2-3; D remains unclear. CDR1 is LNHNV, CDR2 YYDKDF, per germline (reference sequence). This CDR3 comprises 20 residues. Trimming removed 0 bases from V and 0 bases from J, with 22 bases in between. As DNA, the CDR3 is TGTGCCACCAGCAGAGATCGTCGGAGCGCCATCCGTGCTAGCACAGATACGCAGTATTTT. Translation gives CATSRDRRSAIRASTDTQYF.

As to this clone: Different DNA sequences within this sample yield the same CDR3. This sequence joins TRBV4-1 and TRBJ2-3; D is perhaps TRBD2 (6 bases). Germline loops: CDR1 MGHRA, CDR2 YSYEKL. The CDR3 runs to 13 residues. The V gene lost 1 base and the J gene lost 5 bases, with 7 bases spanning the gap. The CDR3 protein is CASSQGRGDTQYF. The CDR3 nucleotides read TGCGCCAGCAGCCAAGGGAGGGGAGATACGCAGTATTTT.

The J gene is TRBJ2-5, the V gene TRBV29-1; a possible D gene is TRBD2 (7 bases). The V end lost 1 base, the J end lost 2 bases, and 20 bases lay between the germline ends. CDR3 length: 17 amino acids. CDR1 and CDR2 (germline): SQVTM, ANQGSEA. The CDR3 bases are TGCAGCGTTGAAGCGGGACACGGGTTGGGGGGGCAAGAGACCCAGTACTTC. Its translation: CSVEAGHGLGGQETQYF.

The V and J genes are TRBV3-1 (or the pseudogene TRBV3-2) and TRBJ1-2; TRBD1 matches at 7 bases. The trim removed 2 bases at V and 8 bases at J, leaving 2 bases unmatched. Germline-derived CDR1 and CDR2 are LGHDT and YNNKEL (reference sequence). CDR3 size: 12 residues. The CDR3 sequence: CASSQWDSGYTF. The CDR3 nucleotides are TGTGCCAGCAGCCAATGGGACAGCGGCTACACCTTC.

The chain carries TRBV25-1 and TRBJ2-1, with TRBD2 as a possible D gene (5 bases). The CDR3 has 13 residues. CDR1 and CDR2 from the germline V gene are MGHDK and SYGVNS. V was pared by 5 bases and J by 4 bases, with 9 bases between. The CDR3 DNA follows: TGTGCCAGCAGTAGAGGGCCTTACAATGAGCAGTTCTTC. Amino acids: CASSRGPYNEQFF.